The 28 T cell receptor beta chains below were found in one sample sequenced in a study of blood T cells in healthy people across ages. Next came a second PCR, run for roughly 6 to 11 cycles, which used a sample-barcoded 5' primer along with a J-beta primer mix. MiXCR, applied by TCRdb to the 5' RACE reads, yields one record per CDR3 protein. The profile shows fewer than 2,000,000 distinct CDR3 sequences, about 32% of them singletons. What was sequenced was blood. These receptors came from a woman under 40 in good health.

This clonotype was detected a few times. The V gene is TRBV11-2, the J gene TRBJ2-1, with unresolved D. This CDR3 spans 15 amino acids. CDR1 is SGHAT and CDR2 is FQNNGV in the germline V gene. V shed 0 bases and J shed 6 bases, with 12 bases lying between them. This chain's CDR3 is CASSLEWLLPNEQFF. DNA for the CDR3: TGTGCCAGCAGCTTAGAGTGGCTCCTACCCAATGAGCAGTTCTTC.

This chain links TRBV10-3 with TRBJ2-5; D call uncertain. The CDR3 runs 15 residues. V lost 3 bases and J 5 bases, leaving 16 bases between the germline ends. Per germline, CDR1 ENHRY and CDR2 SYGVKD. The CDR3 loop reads CAISDGTRPLETQYF. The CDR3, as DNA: TGTGCCATCAGTGACGGCACAAGACCCCTGGAGACCCAGTACTTC.

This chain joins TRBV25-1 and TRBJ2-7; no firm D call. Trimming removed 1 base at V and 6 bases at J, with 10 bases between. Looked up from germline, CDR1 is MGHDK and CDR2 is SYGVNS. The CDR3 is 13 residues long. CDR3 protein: CASSELMWGEQYF. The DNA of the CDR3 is TGTGCCAGCAGTGAATTAATGTGGGGCGAGCAGTACTTC.

The CDR3 loop is CASRRLAGFTDTQYF. In DNA, the CDR3 is TGTGCCAGCAGGCGACTAGCGGGCTTTACAGATACGCAGTATTTT. The gene calls are TRBV6-4 and TRBJ2-3; 10 nucleotides agree with TRBD2. This CDR3 has 15 residues. V was pared by 6 bases and J by 3 bases, with 6 bases of the junction left unmatched. Germline CDR1 and CDR2: MRHNA and SNTAGT.

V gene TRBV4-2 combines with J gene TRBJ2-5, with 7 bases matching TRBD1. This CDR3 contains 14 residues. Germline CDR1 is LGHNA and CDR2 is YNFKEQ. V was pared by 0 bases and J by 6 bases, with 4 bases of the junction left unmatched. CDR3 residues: CASSQEGTVKTQYF. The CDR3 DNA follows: TGTGCCAGCAGCCAAGAAGGGACAGTGAAGACCCAGTACTTC.

Written as DNA, the CDR3 is TGCAGTGCTTACCCGGGACAGGGCTATGAAAAACTGTTTTTT. It yields the protein CSAYPGQGYEKLFF. This chain links TRBV20-1 with TRBJ1-4; 9 nucleotides agree with TRBD1. The CDR3 runs 14 residues. Germline V gene sequence: CDR1 DFQATT, CDR2 SNEGSKA (reference sequence). The trim removed 5 bases at V and 6 bases at J, leaving 7 bases unmatched.

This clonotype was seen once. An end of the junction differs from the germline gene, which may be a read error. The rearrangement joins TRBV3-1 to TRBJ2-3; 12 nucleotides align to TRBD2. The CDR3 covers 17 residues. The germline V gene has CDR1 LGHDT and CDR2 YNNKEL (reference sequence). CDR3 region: CANSLPPSGGARDTQYF. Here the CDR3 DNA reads TGTGCCAACAGCTTACCCCCTAGCGGGGGGGCACGAGATACGCAGTATTTT.

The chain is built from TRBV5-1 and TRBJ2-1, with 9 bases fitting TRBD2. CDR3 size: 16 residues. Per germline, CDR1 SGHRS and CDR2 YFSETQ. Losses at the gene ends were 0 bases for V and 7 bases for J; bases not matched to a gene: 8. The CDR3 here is CASSLGALAGRNEQFF. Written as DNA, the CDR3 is TGCGCCAGCAGCTTGGGGGCACTAGCGGGTCGGAATGAGCAGTTCTTC.

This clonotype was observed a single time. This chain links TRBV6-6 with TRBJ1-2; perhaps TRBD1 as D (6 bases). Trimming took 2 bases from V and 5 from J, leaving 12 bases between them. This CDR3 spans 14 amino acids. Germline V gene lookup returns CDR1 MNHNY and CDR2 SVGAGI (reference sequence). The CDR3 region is CASSYRDRRYGYTF. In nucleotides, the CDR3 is TGTGCCAGCAGTTACCGAGACAGGAGGTATGGCTACACCTTC.

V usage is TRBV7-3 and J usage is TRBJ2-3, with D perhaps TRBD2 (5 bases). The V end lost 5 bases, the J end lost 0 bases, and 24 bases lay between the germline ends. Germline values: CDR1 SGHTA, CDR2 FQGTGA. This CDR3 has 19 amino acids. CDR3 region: CASSLLHPTLASSTDTQYF. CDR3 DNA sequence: TGTGCCAGCAGCCTACTTCATCCCACCTTGGCTAGCAGCACAGATACGCAGTATTTT.

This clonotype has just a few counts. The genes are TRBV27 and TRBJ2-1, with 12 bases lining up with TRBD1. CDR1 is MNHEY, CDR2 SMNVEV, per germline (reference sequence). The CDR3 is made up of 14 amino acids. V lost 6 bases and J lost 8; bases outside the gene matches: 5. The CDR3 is CASSWGTGGDEQFF. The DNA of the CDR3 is TGTGCCAGCAGCTGGGGGACAGGGGGCGATGAGCAGTTCTTC.

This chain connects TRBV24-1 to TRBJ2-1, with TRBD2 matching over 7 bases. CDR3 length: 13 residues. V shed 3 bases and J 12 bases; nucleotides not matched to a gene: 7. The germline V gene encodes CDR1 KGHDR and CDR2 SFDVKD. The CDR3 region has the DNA TGTGCCACCAGTGATCCCAGCCGCGGGGGGCAGTTCTTC. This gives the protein CATSDPSRGGQFF.

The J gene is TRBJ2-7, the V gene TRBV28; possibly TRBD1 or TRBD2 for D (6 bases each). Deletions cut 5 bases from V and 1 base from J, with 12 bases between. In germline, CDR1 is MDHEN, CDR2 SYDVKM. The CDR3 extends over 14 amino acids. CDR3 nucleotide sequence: TGTGCCAGCAGTAGACTAGGGGGGTCCTACGAGCAGTACTTC. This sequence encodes CASSRLGGSYEQYF.

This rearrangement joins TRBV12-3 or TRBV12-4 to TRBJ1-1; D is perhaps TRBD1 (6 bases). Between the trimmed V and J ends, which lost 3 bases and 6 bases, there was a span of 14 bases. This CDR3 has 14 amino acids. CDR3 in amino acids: CASSLADRKAEAFF. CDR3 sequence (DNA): TGTGCCAGCAGTTTGGCGGACAGAAAGGCTGAAGCTTTCTTT.

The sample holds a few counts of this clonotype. For the CDR3, the DNA is TGTGCTAGTGGTTTAGGGACAGGGGCCACCGGGGAGCTGTTTTTT. Translated: CASGLGTGATGELFF. The genes are TRBV12-5 and TRBJ2-2, with 10 bases fitting TRBD1. Trimming took 3 bases from V and 4 from J; bases not matched to a gene: 2. CDR3 size: 15 residues. Germline assignment: CDR1 LGHNT and CDR2 FRNRAP.

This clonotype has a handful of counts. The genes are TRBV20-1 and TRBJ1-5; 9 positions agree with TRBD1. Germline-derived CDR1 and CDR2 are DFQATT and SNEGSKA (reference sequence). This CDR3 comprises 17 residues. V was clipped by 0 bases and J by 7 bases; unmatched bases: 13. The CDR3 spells CSARDQVRTGVSQPQHF. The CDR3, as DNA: TGCAGTGCTAGAGATCAGGTCAGGACAGGGGTGAGCCAGCCCCAGCATTTT.

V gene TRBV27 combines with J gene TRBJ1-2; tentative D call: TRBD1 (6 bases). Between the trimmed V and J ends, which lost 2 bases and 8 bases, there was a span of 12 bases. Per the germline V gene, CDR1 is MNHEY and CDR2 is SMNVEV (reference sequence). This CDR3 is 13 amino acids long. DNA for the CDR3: TGTGCCAGCAGTTTAGGGGGGGGCGCGGGCTACACCTTC. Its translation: CASSLGGGAGYTF.

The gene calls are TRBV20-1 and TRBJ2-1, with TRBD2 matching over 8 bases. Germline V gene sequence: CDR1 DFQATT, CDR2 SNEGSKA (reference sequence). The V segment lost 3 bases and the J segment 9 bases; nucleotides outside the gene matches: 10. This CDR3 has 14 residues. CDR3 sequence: CSASLAGGGGEQFF. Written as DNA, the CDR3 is TGCAGTGCTAGCTTGGCGGGGGGCGGCGGTGAGCAGTTCTTC.

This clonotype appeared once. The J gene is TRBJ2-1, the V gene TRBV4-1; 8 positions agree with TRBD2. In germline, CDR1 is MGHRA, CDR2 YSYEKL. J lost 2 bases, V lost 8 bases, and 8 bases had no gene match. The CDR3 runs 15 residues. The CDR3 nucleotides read TGCGCCAGCGGCCCCGGGGGGGGAGCCTACAATGAGCAGTTCTTC. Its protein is CASGPGGGAYNEQFF.

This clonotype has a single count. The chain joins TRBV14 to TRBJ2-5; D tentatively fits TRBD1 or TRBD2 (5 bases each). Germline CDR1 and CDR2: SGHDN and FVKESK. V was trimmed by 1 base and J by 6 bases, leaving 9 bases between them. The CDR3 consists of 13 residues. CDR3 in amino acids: CASSQGDRKTQYF. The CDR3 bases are TGTGCCAGCAGCCAAGGGGACCGCAAGACCCAGTACTTC.

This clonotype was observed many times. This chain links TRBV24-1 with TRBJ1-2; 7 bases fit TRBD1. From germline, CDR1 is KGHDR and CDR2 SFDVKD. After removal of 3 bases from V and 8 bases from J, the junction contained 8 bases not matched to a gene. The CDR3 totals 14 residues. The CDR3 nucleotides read TGTGCCACCAGTGATCCAGGGGGATCAGAGGGCTACACCTTC. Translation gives CATSDPGGSEGYTF.

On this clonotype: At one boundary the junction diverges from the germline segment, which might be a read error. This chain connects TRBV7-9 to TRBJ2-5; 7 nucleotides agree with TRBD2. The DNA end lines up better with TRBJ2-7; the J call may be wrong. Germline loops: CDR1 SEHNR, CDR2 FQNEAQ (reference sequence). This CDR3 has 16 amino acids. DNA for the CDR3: TGTGCCAGCGGCTTAGAGTGGGGCGGGAGTAGCTACGAGCAGTACTTC. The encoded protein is CASGLEWGGSSYEQYF.

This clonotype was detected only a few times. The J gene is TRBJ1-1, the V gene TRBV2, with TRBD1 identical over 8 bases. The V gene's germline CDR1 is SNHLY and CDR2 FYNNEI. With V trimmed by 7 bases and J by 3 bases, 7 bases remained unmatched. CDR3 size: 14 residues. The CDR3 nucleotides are TGTGCCAGCACTAACCAGGACAGGGACACTGAAGCTTTCTTT. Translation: CASTNQDRDTEAFF.

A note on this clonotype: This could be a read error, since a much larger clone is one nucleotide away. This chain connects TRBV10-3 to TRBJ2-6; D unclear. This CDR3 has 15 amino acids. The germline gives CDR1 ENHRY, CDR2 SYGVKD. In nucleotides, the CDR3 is TGTGCCATCAGTAGAGGCGACTCTGGGACCAACGTCCTGACTTTC. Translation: CAISRGDSGTNVLTF.

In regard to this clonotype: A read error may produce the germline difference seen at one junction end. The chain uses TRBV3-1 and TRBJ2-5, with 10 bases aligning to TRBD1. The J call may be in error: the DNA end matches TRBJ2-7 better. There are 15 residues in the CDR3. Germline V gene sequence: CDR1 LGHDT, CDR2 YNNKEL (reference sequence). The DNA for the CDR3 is TGTGCCAGCGGCCAAGCCGGGACAGGGGAGCTCGAGCAGTACTTC. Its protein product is CASGQAGTGELEQYF.

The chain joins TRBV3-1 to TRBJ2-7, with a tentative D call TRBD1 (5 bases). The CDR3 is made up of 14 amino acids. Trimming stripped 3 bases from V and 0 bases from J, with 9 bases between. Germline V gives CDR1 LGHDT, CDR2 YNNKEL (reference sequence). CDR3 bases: TGTGCCAGCAGCCAGAGACAGAGCTCCTACGAGCAGTACTTC. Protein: CASSQRQSSYEQYF.

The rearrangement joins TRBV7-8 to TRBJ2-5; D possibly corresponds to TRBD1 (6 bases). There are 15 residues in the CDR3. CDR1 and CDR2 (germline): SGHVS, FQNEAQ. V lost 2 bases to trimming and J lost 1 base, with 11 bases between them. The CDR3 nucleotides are TGTGCCAGCAGCTTACTTAGACAGGTCCAAGAGACCCAGTACTTC. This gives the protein CASSLLRQVQETQYF. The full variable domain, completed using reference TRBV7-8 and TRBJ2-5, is GAGVSQSPRYKVAKRGQDVALRCDPISGHVSLFWYQQALGQGPEFLTYFQNEAQLDKSGLPSDRFFAERPEGSVSTLKIQRTQQEDSAVYLCASSLLRQVQETQYFGPGTRLLVL.

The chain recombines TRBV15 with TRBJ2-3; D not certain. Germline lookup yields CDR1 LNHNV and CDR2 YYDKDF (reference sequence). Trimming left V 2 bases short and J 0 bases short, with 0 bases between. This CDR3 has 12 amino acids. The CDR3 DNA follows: TGTGCCACCAGCAGAAGCACAGATACGCAGTATTTT. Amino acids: CATSRSTDTQYF.